The clone carrying this TCR beta chain came up many times. Its antigen is undetermined. The TCRbeta library was prepared with unique molecular identifiers. TCRdb reprocessed the PCR reads via MiXCR and lists one record per CDR3 protein. The data contain 500,000 to 650,000 distinct CDR3 sequences, around 13% of them singletons. The data belong to a study of T-cell reconstitution after alpha-beta-depleted transplantation in children. Findings of the study overall: It was newly produced T cells that mostly accounted for T-cell counts and diversity one year after transplant. The high TCRbeta diversity at day 60 in some patients came from surviving recipient T cells and thymic progenitors. Roughly two months post-transplant, alpha-beta T cells reportedly originated from several hundred graft clones that had expanded.

The source is a male patient between 5 and 17 years old who had a stem cell transplant for acute myeloid leukemia, so the T cells may come from the graft donor. The sequenced sample was PBMCs, mostly from graft donor cells, obtained 360 days after TCRalphabeta/CD19-depleted stem cell transplant.

The DNA for the CDR3 is TGTGCCAGCTCACCTTACCGTCCCGGGGGCTCCTACAATGAGCAGTTCTTC. It yields the protein CASSPYRPGGSYNEQFF. The chain is built from TRBV18 and TRBJ2-1; tentative D call: TRBD2 (6 bases). The CDR3 contains 17 residues. Germline loops: CDR1 KGHSH, CDR2 LQKENI. V gave up 3 bases and J gave up 0 bases, with 15 bases separating them.